These T cell receptor beta chains were read from a single sample in a study of CD8+CD57+ T cells in acquired aplastic anemia. TCRdb re-derived calls from the reads in MiXCR, one entry per CDR3 protein. The sample lists 150,000 to 200,000 distinct CDR3 sequences, 60% to 70% occurring once. Sequencing input: sorted CD4+, CD8+, or CD8+CD57+ T cells (not recorded which) from PBMCs. These receptors were obtained from a human donor in good health. CDR3s include the opening cysteine and the closing phenylalanine or tryptophan. Fields, in order: V gene, D gene, J gene, clone size, CDR3 DNA, CDR3 protein. The D gene is left open where the match is weak. For some rows the clone size is stated as once, few or many, or as a class when expanded; others skip it.

V: TRBV24-1
D: .
J: TRBJ2-2
size: many
DNA: TGTGCCACCAGTGTGTCATTGGGCCTCGTTTCATCGGCGAACACCGGGGAGCTGTTTTTT
CDR3: CATSVSLGLVSSANTGELFF

V: TRBV7-9
D: .
J: TRBJ2-5
size: many
DNA: TGTGCCAGCAGCCCGGGACACGAAATTAGGGAGACCCAGTACTTC
CDR3: CASSPGHEIRETQYF

V: TRBV7-9
D: TRBD1
J: TRBJ2-2
size: .
DNA: TGTGCCAGCAGCCCACAGGGACAGGGGTCTCAAGGGGAGCTGTTTTTT
CDR3: CASSPQGQGSQGELFF

V: TRBV7-9
D: .
J: TRBJ2-1
size: many
DNA: TGTGCCAGCAGCCATCTGACGTTAATGAATGAGCAGTTCTTC
CDR3: CASSHLTLMNEQFF

V: TRBV5-4
D: TRBD2
J: TRBJ2-5
size: .
DNA: TGTGCCAGCAGTACTAGCGCTCAAGAGACCCAGTACTTC
CDR3: CASSTSAQETQYF

V: TRBV7-3
D: .
J: TRBJ2-7
size: .
DNA: TGTGCCAGCAGTTCGGGGGTAGGCGAATACGAGCAGTACTTC
CDR3: CASSSGVGEYEQYF

V: TRBV5-5
D: .
J: TRBJ2-3
size: .
DNA: TGTGCCAGCAGCACGAGCACAGATACGCAGTATTTT
CDR3: CASSTSTDTQYF

V: TRBV27
D: .
J: TRBJ1-2
size: many
DNA: TGTGCCAGCAGTTTAACGGGGTGGGATGGCTACACCTTC
CDR3: CASSLTGWDGYTF

V: TRBV15
D: .
J: TRBJ2-7
size: few
DNA: TGTGCCACCAGCAGTCCTAGCAGGGTAACTTCCTACGAGCAGTACTTC
CDR3: CATSSPSRVTSYEQYF

V: TRBV29-1
D: .
J: TRBJ2-7
size: .
DNA: TGCAGCGTTGGTCACCCCCTCTCCTACGAGCAGTACTTC
CDR3: CSVGHPLSYEQYF

V: TRBV5-5
D: .
J: TRBJ2-1
size: .
DNA: TGTGCCAGCAGCCCGGTCCGGGACCCGCAGTTCTTC
CDR3: CASSPVRDPQFF

V: TRBV10-3
D: .
J: TRBJ2-1
size: .
DNA: TGTGCCATCATGGACCCGGGTTCCTACAATGAGCAGTTCTTC
CDR3: CAIMDPGSYNEQFF

V: TRBV20-1
D: .
J: TRBJ2-5
size: many
DNA: TGCAGTGCTAGAGAGGGGTGGGTGGGAAGGGAGACCCAGTACTTC
CDR3: CSAREGWVGRETQYF

V: TRBV2
D: TRBD1
J: TRBJ1-5
size: .
DNA: TGTGCCAGCAGTGAAGCATCTGCGGACAGGGGCCAGCCCCAGCATTTT
CDR3: CASSEASADRGQPQHF

V: TRBV19
D: .
J: TRBJ1-2
size: many
DNA: TGTGCCAGTAGGGTTCAGGGGAGGTATGGCTACACCTTC
CDR3: CASRVQGRYGYTF

V: TRBV9
D: .
J: TRBJ2-1
size: many
DNA: TGTGCCAGCAGCGTAGCTAGGGCCGACAATGAGCAGTTCTTC
CDR3: CASSVARADNEQFF

V: TRBV29-1
D: .
J: TRBJ2-3
size: .
DNA: TGCAGCGAATCCTCGGATACGCAGTATTTT
CDR3: CSESSDTQYF

V: TRBV29-1
D: TRBD2
J: TRBJ2-1
size: many
DNA: TGCAGTCTTAGCGGGGCCTACAATGAGCAGTTCTTC
CDR3: CSLSGAYNEQFF

V: TRBV19
D: TRBD2
J: TRBJ2-7
size: few
DNA: TGTGCCAGTAGTATGACTAGCGGGAACTACGAGCAGTACTTC
CDR3: CASSMTSGNYEQYF

V: TRBV20-1
D: .
J: TRBJ2-6
size: .
DNA: TGCAGTGCTAGACCGAAGGGACCGCATGGCTCTGGGGCCAACGTCCTGACTTTC
CDR3: CSARPKGPHGSGANVLTF

V: TRBV19
D: .
J: TRBJ1-1
size: .
DNA: TGTGCCAGTAGCTCGATGACCGCCGGGGACACTGAAGCTTTCTTT
CDR3: CASSSMTAGDTEAFF

V: TRBV24-1
D: TRBD2
J: TRBJ2-7
size: .
DNA: TGTGCCACCAGTGATGCTGGGACTAGCGGGAGATACGAGCAGTACTTC
CDR3: CATSDAGTSGRYEQYF

V: TRBV24-1
D: .
J: TRBJ1-5
size: once
DNA: TGTGCCACCGCTGGCAAGGGCGGGGAGAATCAGCCCCAGCATTTT
CDR3: CATAGKGGENQPQHF

V: TRBV20-1
D: .
J: TRBJ2-6
size: few
DNA: TGCAGTGCTAGAGATAACTACGAAGCTTTC
CDR3: CSARDNYEAF